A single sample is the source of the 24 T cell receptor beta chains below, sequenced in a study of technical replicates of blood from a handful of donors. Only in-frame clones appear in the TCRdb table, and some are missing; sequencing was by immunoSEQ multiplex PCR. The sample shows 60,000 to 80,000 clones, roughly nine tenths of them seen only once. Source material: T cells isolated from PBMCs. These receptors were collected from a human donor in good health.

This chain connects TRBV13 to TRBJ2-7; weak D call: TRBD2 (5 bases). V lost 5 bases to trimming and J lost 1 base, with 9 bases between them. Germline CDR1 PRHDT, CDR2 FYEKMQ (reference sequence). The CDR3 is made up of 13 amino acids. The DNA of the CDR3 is TGTGCCAGCAGCCTCAGCGGTTCCTACGAGCAGTACTTC. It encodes CASSLSGSYEQYF.

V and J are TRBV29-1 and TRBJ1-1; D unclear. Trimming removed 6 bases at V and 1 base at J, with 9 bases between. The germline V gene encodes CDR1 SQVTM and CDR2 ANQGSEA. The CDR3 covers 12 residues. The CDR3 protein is CSVERWNTEAFF. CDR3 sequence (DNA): TGCAGCGTAGAACGGTGGAACACTGAAGCTTTCTTT. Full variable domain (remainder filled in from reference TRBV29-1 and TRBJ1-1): SAVISQKPSRDICQRGTSLTIQCQVDSQVTMMFWYRQQPGQSLTLIATANQGSEATYESGFVIDKFPISRPNLTFSTLTVSNMSPEDSSIYLCSVERWNTEAFFGQGTRLTVV.

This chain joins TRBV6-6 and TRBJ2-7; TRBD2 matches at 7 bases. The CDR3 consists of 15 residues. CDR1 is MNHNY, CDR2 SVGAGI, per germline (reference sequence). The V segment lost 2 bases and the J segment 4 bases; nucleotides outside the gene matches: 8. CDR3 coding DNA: TGTGCCAGCAGTTACGGGGCGGGAGAAATATACGAGCAGTACTTC. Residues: CASSYGAGEIYEQYF.

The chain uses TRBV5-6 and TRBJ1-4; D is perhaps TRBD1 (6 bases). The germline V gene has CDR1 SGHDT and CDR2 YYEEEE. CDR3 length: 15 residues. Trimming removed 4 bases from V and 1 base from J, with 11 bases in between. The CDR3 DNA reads TGTGCCAGCAGCCGATCGACAGGAACTAATGAAAAACTGTTTTTT. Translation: CASSRSTGTNEKLFF.

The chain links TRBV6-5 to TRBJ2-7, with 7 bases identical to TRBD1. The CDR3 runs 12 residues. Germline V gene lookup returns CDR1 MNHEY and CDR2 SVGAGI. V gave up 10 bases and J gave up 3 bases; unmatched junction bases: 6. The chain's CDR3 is CATRDSLYEQYF. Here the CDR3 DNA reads TGTGCCACCCGGGACAGCCTCTACGAGCAGTACTTC.

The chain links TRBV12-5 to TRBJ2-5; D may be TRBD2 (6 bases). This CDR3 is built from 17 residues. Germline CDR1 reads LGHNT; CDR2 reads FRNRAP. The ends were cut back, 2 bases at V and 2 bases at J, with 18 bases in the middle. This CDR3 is CASGLPSLIAAQETQYF. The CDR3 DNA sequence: TGTGCTAGTGGTTTGCCATCCCTAATAGCGGCGCAAGAGACCCAGTACTTC.

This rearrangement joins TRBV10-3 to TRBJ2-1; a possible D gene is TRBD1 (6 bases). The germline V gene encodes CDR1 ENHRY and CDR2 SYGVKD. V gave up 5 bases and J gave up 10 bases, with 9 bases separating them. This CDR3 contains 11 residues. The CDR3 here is CAISSGQEQFF. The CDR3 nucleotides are TGTGCCATCAGTAGCGGACAGGAGCAGTTCTTC.

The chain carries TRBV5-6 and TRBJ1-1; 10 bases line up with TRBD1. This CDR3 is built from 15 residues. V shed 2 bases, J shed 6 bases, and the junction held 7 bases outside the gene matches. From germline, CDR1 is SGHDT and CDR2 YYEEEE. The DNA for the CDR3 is TGTGCCAGCAGCTTATCCGGACAGGGGGTCCCTGAAGCTTTCTTT. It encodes CASSLSGQGVPEAFF.

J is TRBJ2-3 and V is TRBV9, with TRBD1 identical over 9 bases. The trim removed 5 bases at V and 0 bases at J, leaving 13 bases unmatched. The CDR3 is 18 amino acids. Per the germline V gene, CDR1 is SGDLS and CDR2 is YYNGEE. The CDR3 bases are TGTGCCAGCAGAGGGACAGGGACGGGACTTTCTAGCACAGATACGCAGTATTTT. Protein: CASRGTGTGLSSTDTQYF.

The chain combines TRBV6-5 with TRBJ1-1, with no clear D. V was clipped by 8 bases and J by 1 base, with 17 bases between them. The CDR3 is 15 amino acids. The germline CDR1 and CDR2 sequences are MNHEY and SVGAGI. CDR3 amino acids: CASLTGGPWNTEAFF. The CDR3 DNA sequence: TGTGCCAGCCTTACCGGCGGGCCCTGGAACACTGAAGCTTTCTTT.

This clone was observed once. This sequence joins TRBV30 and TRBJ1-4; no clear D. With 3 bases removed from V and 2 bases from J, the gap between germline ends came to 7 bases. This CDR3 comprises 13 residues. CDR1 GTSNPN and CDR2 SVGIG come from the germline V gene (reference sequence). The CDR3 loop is CAWRQQTNEKLFF. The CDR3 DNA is TGTGCCTGGAGACAACAGACTAATGAAAAACTGTTTTTT.

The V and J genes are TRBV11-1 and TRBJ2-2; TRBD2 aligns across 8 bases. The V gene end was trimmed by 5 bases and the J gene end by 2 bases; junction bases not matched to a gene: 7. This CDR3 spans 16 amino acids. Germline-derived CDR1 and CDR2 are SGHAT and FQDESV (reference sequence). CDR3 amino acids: CASSLGLAQNTGELFF. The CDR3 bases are TGTGCCAGCAGCCTCGGACTAGCCCAAAACACCGGGGAGCTGTTTTTT.

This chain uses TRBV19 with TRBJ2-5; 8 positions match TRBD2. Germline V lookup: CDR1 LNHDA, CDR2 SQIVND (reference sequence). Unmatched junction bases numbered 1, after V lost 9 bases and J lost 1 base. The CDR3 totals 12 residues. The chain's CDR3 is CASGRAQETQYF. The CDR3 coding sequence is TGTGCCAGCGGGAGGGCCCAAGAGACCCAGTACTTC.

The CDR3 DNA reads as TGCGCCAGCAGCTGGGGGACAGGGGAGAATTCACCCCTCCACTTT. Protein: CASSWGTGENSPLHF. The V gene is TRBV5-1, the J gene TRBJ1-6, with 10 bases lining up with TRBD1. CDR1 SGHRS and CDR2 YFSETQ come from the germline V gene. The CDR3 covers 15 residues. The V and J ends lost 3 bases and 7 bases, in that order; junction bases with no gene match: 4.

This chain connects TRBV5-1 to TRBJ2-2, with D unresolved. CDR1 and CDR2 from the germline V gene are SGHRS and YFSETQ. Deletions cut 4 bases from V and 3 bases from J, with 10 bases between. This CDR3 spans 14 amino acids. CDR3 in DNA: TGCGCCAGCAGCCCCCCCCTAGACACCGGGGAGCTGTTTTTT. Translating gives CASSPPLDTGELFF.

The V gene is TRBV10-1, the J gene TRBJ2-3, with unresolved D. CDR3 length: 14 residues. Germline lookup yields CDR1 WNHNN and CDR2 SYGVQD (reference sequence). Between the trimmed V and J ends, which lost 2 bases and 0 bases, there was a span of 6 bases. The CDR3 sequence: CASSERASTDTQYF. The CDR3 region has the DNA TGCGCCAGCAGTGAGAGAGCGAGCACAGATACGCAGTATTTT.

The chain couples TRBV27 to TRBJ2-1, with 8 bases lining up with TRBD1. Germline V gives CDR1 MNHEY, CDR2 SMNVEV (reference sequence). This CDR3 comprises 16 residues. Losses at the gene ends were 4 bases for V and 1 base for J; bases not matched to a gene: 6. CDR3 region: CASSSQTGASYNEQFF. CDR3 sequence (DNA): TGTGCCAGCAGTTCACAGACAGGGGCTTCCTACAATGAGCAGTTCTTC.

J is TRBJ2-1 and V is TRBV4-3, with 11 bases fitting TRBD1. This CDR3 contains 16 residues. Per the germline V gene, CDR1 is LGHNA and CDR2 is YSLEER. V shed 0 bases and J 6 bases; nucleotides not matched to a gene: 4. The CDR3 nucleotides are TGCGCCAGCAGCCAAGATCTAGGGACAGGGGGCAATGAGCAGTTCTTC. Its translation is CASSQDLGTGGNEQFF.

CDR3 nucleotides: TGTGCCAGCAGAAGCAATAGGGGTGCCAAAAACATTCAGTACTTC. It codes for CASRSNRGAKNIQYF. The chain couples TRBV28 to TRBJ2-4; a weak D match, TRBD1 (5 bases). This CDR3 is 15 amino acids long. Deletions cut 6 bases from V and 1 base from J, with 13 bases between. From germline, CDR1 is MDHEN and CDR2 SYDVKM. The variable domain in full, with the rest retrieved from reference TRBV28 and TRBJ2-4, is DVKVTQSSRYLVKRTGEKVFLECVQDMDHENMFWYRQDPGLGLRLIYFSYDVKMKEKGDIPEGYSVSREKKERFSLILESASTNQTSMYLCASRSNRGAKNIQYFGAGTRLSVL.

The CDR3 bases are TGTGCCAGCAGCTTAGGACGGGGGGAAGTTGCCGGGGAGCTGTTTTTT. Amino acid sequence: CASSLGRGEVAGELFF. The chain joins TRBV13 to TRBJ2-2; 7 nucleotides agree with TRBD2. V dropped 0 bases and J dropped 6; count of bases not matched to a gene: 7. The CDR3 has 16 amino acids. Germline lookup yields CDR1 PRHDT and CDR2 FYEKMQ (reference sequence).

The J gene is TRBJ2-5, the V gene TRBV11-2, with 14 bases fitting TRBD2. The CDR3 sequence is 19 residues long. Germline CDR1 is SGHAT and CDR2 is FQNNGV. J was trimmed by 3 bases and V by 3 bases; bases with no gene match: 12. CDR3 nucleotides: TGTGCCAGCAGCTTTCGGCGGCGGCCGGGACTAGCGGGAGAAGAGACCCAGTACTTC. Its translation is CASSFRRRPGLAGEETQYF.

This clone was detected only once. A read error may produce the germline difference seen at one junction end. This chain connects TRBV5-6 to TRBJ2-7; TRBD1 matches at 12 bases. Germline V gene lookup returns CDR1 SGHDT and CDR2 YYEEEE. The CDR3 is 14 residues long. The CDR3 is CPGTGGLSSYEQYF. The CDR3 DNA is TGCCCAGGGACAGGGGGCTTAAGCTCCTACGAGCAGTACTTC. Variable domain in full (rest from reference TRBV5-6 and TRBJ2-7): DAGVTQSPTHLIKTRGQQVTLRCSPKSGHDTVSWYQQALGQGPQFIFQYYEEEERQRGNFPDRFSGHQFPNYSSELNVNALLLGDSALYLCPGTGGLSSYEQYFGPGTRLTVT.

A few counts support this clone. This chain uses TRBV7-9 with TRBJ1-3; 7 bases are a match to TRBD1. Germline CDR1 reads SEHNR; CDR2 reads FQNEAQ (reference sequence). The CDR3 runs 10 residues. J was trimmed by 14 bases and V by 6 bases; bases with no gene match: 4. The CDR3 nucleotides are TGTGCCAGCAGGCGAGACAGGGTATATTTT. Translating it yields CASRRDRVYF.

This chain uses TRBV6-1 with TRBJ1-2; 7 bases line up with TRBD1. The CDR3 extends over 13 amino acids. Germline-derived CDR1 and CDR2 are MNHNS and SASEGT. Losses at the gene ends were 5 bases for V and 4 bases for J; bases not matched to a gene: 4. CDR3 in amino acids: CASSNRGPYGYTF. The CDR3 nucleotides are TGTGCCAGCAGTAATAGGGGGCCCTATGGCTACACCTTC.